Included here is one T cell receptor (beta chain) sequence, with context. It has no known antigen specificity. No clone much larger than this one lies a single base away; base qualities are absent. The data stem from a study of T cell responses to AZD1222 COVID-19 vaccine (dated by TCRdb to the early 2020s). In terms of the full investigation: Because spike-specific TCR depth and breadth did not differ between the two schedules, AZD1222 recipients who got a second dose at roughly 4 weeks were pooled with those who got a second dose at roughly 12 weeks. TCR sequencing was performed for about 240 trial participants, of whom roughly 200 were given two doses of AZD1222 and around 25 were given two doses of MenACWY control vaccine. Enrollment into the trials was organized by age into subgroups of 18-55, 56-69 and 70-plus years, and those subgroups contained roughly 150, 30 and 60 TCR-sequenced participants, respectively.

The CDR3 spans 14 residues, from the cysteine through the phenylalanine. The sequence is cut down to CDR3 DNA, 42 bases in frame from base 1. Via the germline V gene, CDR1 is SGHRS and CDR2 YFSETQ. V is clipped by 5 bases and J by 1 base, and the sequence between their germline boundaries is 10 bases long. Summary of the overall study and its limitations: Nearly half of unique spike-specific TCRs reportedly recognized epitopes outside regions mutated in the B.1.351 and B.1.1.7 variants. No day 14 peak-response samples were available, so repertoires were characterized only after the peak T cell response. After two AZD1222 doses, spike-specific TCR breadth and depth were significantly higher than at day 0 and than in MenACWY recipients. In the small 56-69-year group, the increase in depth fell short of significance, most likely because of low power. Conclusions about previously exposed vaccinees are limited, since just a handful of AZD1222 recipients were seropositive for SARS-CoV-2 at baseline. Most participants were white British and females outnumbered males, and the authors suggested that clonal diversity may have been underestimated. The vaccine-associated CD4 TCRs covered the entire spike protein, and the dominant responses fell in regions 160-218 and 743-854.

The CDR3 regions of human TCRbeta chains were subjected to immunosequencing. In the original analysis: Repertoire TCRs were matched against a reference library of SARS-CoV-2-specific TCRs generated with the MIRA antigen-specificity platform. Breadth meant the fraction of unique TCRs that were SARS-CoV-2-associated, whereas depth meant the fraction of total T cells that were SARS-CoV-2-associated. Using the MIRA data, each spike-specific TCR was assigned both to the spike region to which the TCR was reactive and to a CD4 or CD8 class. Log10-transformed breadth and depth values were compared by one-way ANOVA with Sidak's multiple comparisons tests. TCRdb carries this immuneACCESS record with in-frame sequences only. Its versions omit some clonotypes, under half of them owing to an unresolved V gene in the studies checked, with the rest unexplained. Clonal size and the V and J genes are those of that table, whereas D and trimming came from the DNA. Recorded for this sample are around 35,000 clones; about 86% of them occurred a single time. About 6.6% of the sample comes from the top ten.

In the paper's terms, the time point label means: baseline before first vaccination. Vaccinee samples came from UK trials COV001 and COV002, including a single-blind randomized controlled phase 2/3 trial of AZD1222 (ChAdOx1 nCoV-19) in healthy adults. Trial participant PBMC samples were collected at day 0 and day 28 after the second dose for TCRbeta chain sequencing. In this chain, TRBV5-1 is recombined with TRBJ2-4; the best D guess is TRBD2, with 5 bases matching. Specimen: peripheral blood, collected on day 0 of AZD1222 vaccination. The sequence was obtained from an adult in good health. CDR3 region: CASSAEAAKNIQYF. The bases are TGCGCCAGCAGTGCGGAGGCGGCCAAAAACATTCAGTACTTC.